One sample yielded the 11 T cell receptor beta chains listed below, sequenced in a study of T cell responses to AZD1222 COVID-19 vaccine. Some clones are missing from TCRdb's copy, which holds only in-frame ones; the method was immunoSEQ multiplex PCR. The sample holds over 110,000 clones, roughly 91% seen once. The material sequenced was peripheral blood, taken on day 0 of AZD1222 vaccination. All receptors come from an adult in good health.

The chain uses TRBV9 and TRBJ2-3; D is unclear. Deletions cut 3 bases from V and 0 bases from J, with 8 bases between. The CDR3 contains 14 residues. Looked up from germline, CDR1 is SGDLS and CDR2 is YYNGEE. The CDR3 protein is CASSAQVSTDTQYF. In DNA form, the CDR3 reads TGTGCCAGCAGCGCCCAGGTCAGCACAGATACGCAGTATTTT.

The chain links TRBV7-2 to TRBJ2-3; D is uncertain. V lost 5 bases and J 3 bases, leaving 12 bases between the germline ends. CDR3 length: 14 amino acids. The V gene's germline CDR1 is SGHTA and CDR2 FQGNSA. The CDR3 here is CASSPDRATDTQYF. The CDR3 DNA reads TGTGCCAGCAGCCCCGACCGCGCGACAGATACGCAGTATTTT.

This sequence joins TRBV5-1 and TRBJ1-2, with D uncertain. Trimming removed 3 bases at V and 0 bases at J, with 9 bases between. The CDR3 loop spans 14 amino acids. Germline CDR1 reads SGHRS; CDR2 reads YFSETQ. CDR3 in DNA: TGCGCCAGCAGCTCAGGAAGTTCTAACTATGGCTACACCTTC. Translation: CASSSGSSNYGYTF.

The V gene is TRBV11-2, the J gene TRBJ1-2; unclear D gene. The germline gives CDR1 SGHAT, CDR2 FQNNGV. V lost 0 bases and J 6 bases, leaving 8 bases between the germline ends. The length of the CDR3 is 13 residues. The CDR3 sequence: CASSLEGRDGYTF. As DNA, the CDR3 is TGTGCCAGCAGCTTAGAAGGGAGGGATGGCTACACCTTC.

The rearrangement uses TRBV12-3 or TRBV12-4 and TRBJ1-1, with 7 bases aligning to TRBD1. The CDR3 length is 13 residues. The ends lost 6 bases at V and 7 bases at J; junction bases unmatched: 8. CDR3 sequence: CASRQGGAGEAFF. The CDR3 DNA sequence: TGTGCCAGCAGGCAAGGGGGCGCGGGTGAAGCTTTCTTT.

The rearrangement uses TRBV29-1 and TRBJ1-2; 7 bases align to TRBD1. Losses at the gene ends were 4 bases for V and 2 bases for J; bases not matched to a gene: 4. Looked up from germline, CDR1 is SQVTM and CDR2 is ANQGSEA. The length of the CDR3 is 13 residues. The CDR3 DNA reads as TGCAGCGTTGTAGGAGGGGGCAACTATGGCTACACCTTC. Protein product: CSVVGGGNYGYTF. The full variable domain, in which reference TRBV29-1 and TRBJ1-2 provide the parts outside the CDR3, is SAVISQKPSRDICQRGTSLTIQCQVDSQVTMMFWYRQQPGQSLTLIATANQGSEATYESGFVIDKFPISRPNLTFSTLTVSNMSPEDSSIYLCSVVGGGNYGYTFGSGTRLTVV.

The chain links TRBV19 to TRBJ1-1, with a possible D match to TRBD1 (5 bases). Germline-derived CDR1 and CDR2 are LNHDA and SQIVND (reference sequence). The V end was cut by 3 bases, the J end by 3 bases, with 14 bases between. The CDR3 has 15 amino acids. CDR3 residues: CASSMLDRAYTEAFF. CDR3 coding DNA: TGTGCCAGTAGTATGCTAGACAGAGCCTACACTGAAGCTTTCTTT.

V gene TRBV5-5 combines with J gene TRBJ1-2; D remains unclear. This CDR3 spans 13 amino acids. Germline V gene data show CDR1 as SGHKS and CDR2 as YYEKEE (reference sequence). With 0 bases removed from V and 5 bases from J, the gap between germline ends came to 8 bases. The CDR3 DNA reads as TGTGCCAGCAGCTTGGGCCACCCATATGGCTACACCTTC. Protein product: CASSLGHPYGYTF.

This clone showed up just once. This chain connects TRBV6-1 to TRBJ1-5; no firm D call. V dropped 2 bases and J dropped 3 bases, with 11 bases sitting between them. Germline CDR1 reads MNHNS; CDR2 reads SASEGT. This CDR3 spans 15 amino acids. The CDR3 DNA reads as TGTGCCAGCAGTGAAATTAACAGCATCAATCAGCCCCAGCATTTT. Amino acid sequence: CASSEINSINQPQHF.

This clone was observed a single time. The gene calls are TRBV6-4 and TRBJ2-3; D is possibly TRBD2 (6 bases). CDR1 is MRHNA and CDR2 is SNTAGT in the germline V gene. This CDR3 region has 15 residues. V shed 2 bases and J shed 1 base, with 10 bases lying between them. The CDR3 sequence is CASSDGVAGTDTQYF. CDR3 DNA sequence: TGTGCCAGCAGTGACGGGGTAGCGGGCACAGATACGCAGTATTTT.

This clone was picked up one time. The chain uses TRBV5-1 and TRBJ2-2, with D hard to call. The germline V gene has CDR1 SGHRS and CDR2 YFSETQ. This CDR3 has 11 residues. The ends were cut back, 4 bases at V and 9 bases at J, with 7 bases in the middle. As DNA, the CDR3 is TGCGCCAGCAGCAGCGACCGGGAGCTGTTTTTT. This encodes CASSSDRELFF.